This T cell receptor beta chain was captured in a study of shared clonotypes between healthy human individuals. Method: immunoSEQ multiplex PCR; TCRdb's copy keeps in-frame clones and lacks some. This sample has about 1.4 million clones, with over 95% found just once. The germline V gene encodes CDR1 MNHNS and CDR2 SASEGT. V gave up 9 bases and J gave up 1 base, with 11 bases separating them. The CDR3 has 13 amino acids. The V call is TRBV6-1, the J call TRBJ2-3, with D unresolved. Material: naive CD4+ T cells sorted from blood. Subset indicated: CD45RA+ positively selected. The clonotype was recovered from a man aged 25 to 45 in good health. CDR3 DNA: TGTGCCAGTAGGTGGTCGGGCACAGATACGCAGTATTTT. Its protein product is CASRWSGTDTQYF.